The T cell receptor (beta chain) described here comes from a study of shared clonotypes between healthy human individuals. Whole-study context: In total, the donors were a couple of women and a few men aged 18 to 49.

Of note for this clone: Its target is unknown.

Researchers ran the assay at a deep level. Sequenced by immunoSEQ multiplex PCR; TCRdb stores in-frame clones only, minus some. The data show 450,000 or so clones, with over 60% seen just once and 9.5% to 15% held by the top ten. V was cut by 4 bases and J by 8 bases, with 18 bases left in between. CDR3 length: 15 residues. Germline V gives CDR1 SGHNT, CDR2 YYREEE (reference sequence). General observations from the study: An anticipated effect of sequencing depth on clonotype sharing among donors was recognized. Enrolling few donors narrowed the genetic and exposure-history diversity that was represented.

This sequence originates from a woman aged 35 to 49 in good health. Some clones in this sample may be carry-over from other donors' samples. The chain links TRBV5-4 to TRBJ1-4; D might be TRBD1 (6 bases). The sequencing sample was made of PBMCs. This chain's CDR3 is CASSTKTGAGEKLFF. The DNA for the CDR3 is TGTGCCAGCAGCACCAAGACGGGGGCGGGAGAAAAACTGTTTTTT.